These T cell receptor beta chains were read from a single sample in a study of T cell repertoires in cytomegalovirus infection. TCRdb re-derived calls from the reads in MiXCR, one entry per CDR3 protein. The repertoire includes approximately 500,000 distinct CDR3 sequences, approximately 15% of them detected once, and about 24% sits in the top ten. Sequenced: CD8+ T cells from PBMCs. Every receptor here comes from a human donor in good health (CMV status not recorded). Some clones in this sample may be carry-over from other donors' samples. Each CDR3 is given with its conserved first and last residue. Each record gives: J gene, D gene, V gene, clone size, CDR3 protein, CDR3 DNA. The D gene is left open where the match is weak. Not every row has a clone size; where given, it reads once, few, many or a size class.

TRBJ2-7	-	TRBV11-2	many	CASSFGTVAYEQYF	TGTGCCAGCAGCTTCGGGACGGTTGCCTACGAGCAGTACTTC
TRBJ1-2	-	TRBV2	few	CASSEVSGRRGFYGYTF	TGTGCCAGCAGTGAAGTGAGCGGCAGAAGGGGTTTCTATGGCTACACCTTC
TRBJ2-3	TRBD2	TRBV11-2	many	CASSRLAVVGDTQYF	TGTGCCAGCAGCCGACTAGCGGTAGTCGGGGATACGCAGTATTTT
TRBJ1-2	TRBD1	TRBV7-9	-	CASSLAEGERGTVRGYTF	TGTGCCAGCAGCTTAGCGGAGGGGGAGCGCGGGACAGTCCGAGGCTACACCTTC
TRBJ1-2	-	TRBV19	many	CASSIYGFSTF	TGTGCCAGTAGTATCTACGGGTTTTCCACCTTC
TRBJ1-3	-	TRBV7-9	many	CASSSGSGNTIYF	TGTGCCAGCAGCTCGGGCTCTGGAAACACCATATATTTT
TRBJ1-4	-	TRBV10-3	-	CAISESILTNEKLFF	TGTGCCATCAGTGAGTCGATTCTAACGAATGAAAAACTGTTTTTT
TRBJ2-3	TRBD2	TRBV7-9	many	CASSFSGGGTDTQYF	TGTGCCAGCAGCTTTAGCGGGGGTGGGACAGATACGCAGTATTTT
TRBJ2-5	TRBD2	TRBV7-8	many	CASSFQSSLAGVYQETQYF	TGTGCCAGCAGCTTCCAGAGCTCCCTAGCGGGAGTGTACCAAGAGACCCAGTACTTC
TRBJ1-2	-	TRBV5-5	few	CASSLGGLGGDYTF	TGTGCCAGCAGCTTGGGTGGTCTCGGAGGGGACTACACCTTC
TRBJ2-1	-	TRBV9	many	CASSVPPSGTSYNEQFF	TGTGCCAGCAGCGTACCCCCGAGCGGAACCTCCTACAATGAGCAGTTCTTC
TRBJ2-1	TRBD2	TRBV5-4	-	CASSRAGNSYNEQFF	TGTGCCAGCAGCAGAGCGGGGAATTCCTACAATGAGCAGTTCTTC
TRBJ1-6	-	TRBV9	-	CASNSGGSSYNSPLHF	TGTGCCAGCAACTCAGGTGGGAGCTCCTATAATTCACCCCTCCACTTT
TRBJ2-1	-	TRBV7-8	many	CASSELDGDNEQFF	TGTGCCAGCAGCGAGTTGGACGGGGACAATGAGCAGTTCTTC
TRBJ1-2	-	TRBV28	-	CASINTGIGDYGYTF	TGTGCCAGCATTAACACCGGGATTGGGGACTATGGCTACACCTTC
TRBJ1-6	-	TRBV7-9	many	CASSLGSYNSPLHF	TGTGCCAGCAGCTTAGGCTCCTATAATTCACCCCTCCACTTT
TRBJ2-6	-	TRBV4-2	-	CASSQGTEGPGANVLTF	TGTGCCAGCAGCCAAGGAACGGAAGGACCTGGGGCCAACGTCCTGACTTTC
TRBJ1-4	-	TRBV9	-	CASSHSKGSSEKLFF	TGTGCCAGCAGCCACTCGAAGGGCTCAAGTGAAAAACTGTTTTTT
TRBJ2-1	TRBD2	TRBV29-1	many	CSGNGLAGGGSYNEQFF	TGCAGCGGTAACGGGCTAGCGGGAGGGGGTTCCTACAATGAGCAGTTCTTC
TRBJ2-7	TRBD1	TRBV7-9	many	CASSGGQEPLEQYF	TGTGCCAGCAGCGGGGGACAGGAGCCACTCGAGCAGTACTTC
TRBJ2-1	TRBD2	TRBV7-9	many	CASSLVVRDYHNEQFF	TGTGCCAGCAGCTTAGTAGTGAGGGACTACCACAATGAGCAGTTCTTC
TRBJ1-4	-	TRBV7-9	many	CASSLQTGTYYEKLFF	TGTGCCAGCAGCTTACAAACCGGGACGTACTATGAAAAACTGTTTTTT
TRBJ2-7	TRBD2	TRBV5-1	-	CASSLEREDFEQYF	TGCGCCAGCAGCTTGGAGCGGGAGGATTTTGAGCAGTACTTC
TRBJ2-2	TRBD1	TRBV27	-	CASRRDRGTTGELFF	TGTGCCAGCAGGCGGGACAGGGGGACCACCGGGGAGCTGTTTTTT
TRBJ1-1	-	TRBV28	many	CASSEENTEAFF	TGTGCCAGCTCTGAGGAGAACACTGAAGCTTTCTTT
TRBJ2-3	-	TRBV20-1	many	CSARDLPERGDTDTQYF	TGCAGTGCTAGAGATCTCCCAGAAAGGGGGGACACAGATACGCAGTATTTT
TRBJ2-6	-	TRBV4-1	many	CASSQEGLVSSGANVLTF	TGCGCCAGCAGCCAAGAAGGTTTGGTCTCCTCTGGGGCCAACGTCCTGACTTTC
TRBJ2-7	TRBD1	TRBV10-1	-	CASSESLGQGKDEQYF	TGCGCCAGCAGTGAGTCGTTGGGACAGGGGAAGGACGAGCAGTACTTC
TRBJ2-1	-	TRBV12-3/TRBV12-4	many	CASSWSGDTGDEQFF	TGTGCCAGCAGTTGGAGTGGGGATACGGGGGATGAGCAGTTCTTC
TRBJ2-1	-	TRBV4-1	-	CASSQQGLSSYNEQFF	TGCGCCAGCAGCCAACAGGGGCTTAGCTCCTACAATGAGCAGTTCTTC
TRBJ1-4	-	TRBV6-1	many	CASGLRNEKLFF	TGTGCCAGCGGGCTGCGGAATGAAAAACTGTTTTTT
TRBJ2-3	-	TRBV27	many	CASSNLGSDADTQYF	TGTGCCAGCTCCAACCTCGGGAGTGACGCAGATACGCAGTATTTT
TRBJ2-7	TRBD2	TRBV5-1	-	CASSLNSGGAANEQYF	TGCGCCAGCAGCTTGAATAGCGGGGGGGCAGCGAACGAGCAGTACTTC
TRBJ1-1	-	TRBV6-8	-	CASSPLGGEAFF	TGTGCCAGCAGCCCCCTGGGGGGTGAAGCTTTCTTT
TRBJ1-5	-	TRBV15	few	CATSTRSAGQPQHF	TGTGCCACCAGCACCAGATCGGCCGGTCAGCCCCAGCATTTT
TRBJ1-2	-	TRBV9	-	CASSVALKAADNYGYTF	TGTGCCAGCAGCGTAGCTTTGAAGGCAGCGGATAACTATGGCTACACCTTC
TRBJ2-7	-	TRBV6-1	-	CASSEIGGSYEQYF	TGTGCCAGCAGTGAAATCGGAGGGTCGTACGAGCAGTACTTC
TRBJ2-1	-	TRBV6-5	few	CASSYSGVGINEQFF	TGTGCCAGCAGTTACTCAGGGGTAGGCATCAATGAGCAGTTCTTC
TRBJ2-7	TRBD2	TRBV11-1	few	CASSTSSGSYEQYF	TGTGCCAGCAGCACATCTAGCGGGAGTTACGAGCAGTACTTC
TRBJ1-1	-	TRBV12-3/TRBV12-4	-	CASTQVNRAEAFF	TGTGCCAGCACCCAAGTCAACAGGGCTGAAGCTTTCTTT
TRBJ1-4	-	TRBV3-1	-	CASSQEGRGYEKLFF	TGTGCCAGCAGCCAAGAAGGAAGGGGTTATGAAAAACTGTTTTTT
TRBJ2-7	-	TRBV15	-	CATSRDGGEISYEQYF	TGTGCCACCAGCAGAGATGGGGGAGAGATCTCCTACGAGCAGTACTTC
TRBJ2-1	TRBD1	TRBV12-3/TRBV12-4	many	CASSSFRDRGYNEQFF	TGTGCCAGCAGTAGCTTCCGGGACAGGGGTTACAATGAGCAGTTCTTC
TRBJ1-6	-	TRBV12-5	-	CASGEGPSPLHF	TGTGCTAGTGGTGAGGGCCCGTCACCCCTCCACTTT
TRBJ2-2	TRBD2	TRBV12-3/TRBV12-4	-	CASTPLAGGAINFYTGELFF	TGTGCCAGCACCCCACTAGCGGGGGGAGCCATAAACTTTTACACCGGGGAGCTGTTTTTT
TRBJ2-4	-	TRBV15	few	CATSRDWGLHIQYF	TGTGCCACCAGCAGAGATTGGGGGCTACACATTCAGTACTTC
TRBJ1-6	TRBD1	TRBV7-9	many	CASSLVRGASPLHF	TGTGCCAGCAGCTTAGTCAGGGGGGCCTCACCCCTCCACTTT
TRBJ2-7	-	TRBV5-4	few	CASSLPESQDEQYF	TGTGCCAGCAGCTTGCCCGAGTCGCAGGACGAGCAGTACTTC
TRBJ1-4	TRBD1	TRBV6-5	few	CASGSGTGREKLFF	TGTGCCAGCGGCTCCGGGACAGGGAGGGAAAAACTGTTTTTT
TRBJ2-3	-	TRBV11-2	many	CASSSEGSDTQYF	TGTGCCAGCAGCTCAGAAGGTTCAGATACGCAGTATTTT
TRBJ1-5	-	TRBV6-4	-	CANSYLAELSNQPQHF	TGTGCCAACAGTTATCTGGCAGAGCTTAGCAATCAGCCCCAGCATTTT
TRBJ2-1	TRBD1	TRBV19	few	CASSADRGAYNEQFF	TGTGCCAGTAGTGCCGACAGGGGGGCTTACAATGAGCAGTTCTTC
TRBJ1-2	-	TRBV6-1	few	CASSESGRYYGYTF	TGTGCCAGCAGTGAGTCAGGGAGGTACTATGGCTACACCTTC
TRBJ1-1	-	TRBV2	-	CATFRGTEAFF	TGTGCCACGTTCAGGGGCACTGAAGCTTTCTTT
TRBJ1-2	-	TRBV27	many	CASSTRGGIDGYTF	TGTGCCAGCAGCACCCGGGGGGGGATAGATGGCTACACCTTC
TRBJ1-3	-	TRBV19	-	CASKKRPTYRDTIYF	TGTGCCAGCAAGAAACGGCCGACGTATCGTGACACCATATATTTT
TRBJ2-2	-	TRBV28	-	CASSFPDSAGELFF	TGTGCCAGCAGTTTCCCCGACAGTGCCGGGGAGCTGTTTTTT
TRBJ2-7	-	TRBV19	few	CASSIDGAYSAEQYF	TGTGCCAGTAGTATCGACGGCGCATACTCCGCCGAGCAGTACTTC